This TCR beta chain was sequenced for a study of graft-versus-host responses after intestinal transplantation. About the study: Grafts were multivisceral, liver-intestinal, or isolated intestinal. Among the recipients, all got anti-thymocyte globulin induction and then tacrolimus and steroids for about 3 years.

Regarding the study as a whole: The authors found GvH clones in recipient marrow, some appearing first in ileum or blood. Early after transplant, HvG clones declined as circulating GvH clones peaked.

TCRdb's copy holds only in-frame clones and misses some; the assay was immunoSEQ multiplex PCR. The sample includes about 97,000 clones, 90% of them seen just once. Trimming removed 0 bases from V and 6 bases from J, with 9 bases in between. Per germline, CDR1 SGHNT and CDR2 YYREEE (reference sequence). There are 13 residues in the CDR3. Concerning this clone itself: Antigen unknown.

This sample comprised PBMCs, obtained 450 to 480 days after intestinal transplant. The chain employs TRBV5-4 and TRBJ2-5, with D maybe TRBD2 (5 bases). This clonotype was sampled from a human patient who received an intestinal transplant, so some T cells may come from the graft donor. This chain's CDR3 is CASSLGREKTQYF. The CDR3 DNA follows: TGTGCCAGCAGCTTGGGACGGGAAAAGACCCAGTACTTC.